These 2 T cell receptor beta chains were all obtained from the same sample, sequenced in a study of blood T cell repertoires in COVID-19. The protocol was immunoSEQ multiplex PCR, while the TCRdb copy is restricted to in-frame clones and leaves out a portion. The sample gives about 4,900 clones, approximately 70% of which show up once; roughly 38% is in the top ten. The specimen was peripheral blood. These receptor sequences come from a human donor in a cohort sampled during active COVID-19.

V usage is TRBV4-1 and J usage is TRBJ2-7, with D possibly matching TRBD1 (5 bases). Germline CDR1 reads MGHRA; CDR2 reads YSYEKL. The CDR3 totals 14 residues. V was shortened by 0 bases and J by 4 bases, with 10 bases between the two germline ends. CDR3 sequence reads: CASSQDRGKYEQYF. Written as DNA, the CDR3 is TGCGCCAGCAGCCAAGATAGGGGAAAATACGAGCAGTACTTC.

The chain's CDR3 is CASSRAPLTDTQYF. CDR3 in DNA: TGTGCCAGCAGCCGAGCCCCCCTTACAGATACGCAGTATTTT. The gene calls are TRBV11-3 and TRBJ2-3, with D unresolved. In germline, CDR1 is SGHNT, CDR2 YENEEA. Trimming stripped 5 bases from V and 3 bases from J, with 12 bases between. This CDR3 contains 14 residues. Variable domain in full (rest from reference TRBV11-3 and TRBJ2-3): EAGVVQSPRYKIIEKKQPVAFWCNPISGHNTLYWYLQNLGQGPELLIRYENEEAVDDSQLPKDRFSAERLKGVDSTLKIQPAELGDSAVYLCASSRAPLTDTQYFGPGTRLTVL.